This T cell receptor (beta chain) was sequenced for a study of blood T cell repertoires in COVID-19. For the study at large: COVID-19 samples from acute and convalescent phases originated in the United States, Italy and Spain. Sources were T cells, B-cell-depleted T cells, or PBMCs; the material itself was cDNA or gDNA.

Germline lookup yields CDR1 MDHEN and CDR2 SYDVKM. Trimming stripped 7 bases from V and 3 bases from J, with 10 bases between. The CDR3 totals 13 residues. In the study's own analysis: Reference gene primer amplification yielded estimated nucleated cell counts. Method: immunoSEQ multiplex PCR; TCRdb's copy keeps in-frame clones and lacks some. V and J calls and clone size are those listed in that table; D and trimming were worked out from the DNA. The table records more than 60,000 clones, 74% of them present only once. The rearrangement uses TRBV28 and TRBJ1-5; D not resolved. Sequenced sample: peripheral blood. The TCR originated in a human donor with acute or convalescent COVID-19. The donor label of this sample is uncertain. Here the CDR3 reads CASNTADNQPQHF. CDR3 nucleotides: TGTGCCAGCAATACAGCAGACAATCAGCCCCAGCATTTT. The whole variable domain, remainder taken from reference TRBV28 and TRBJ1-5, is DVKVTQSSRYLVKRTGEKVFLECVQDMDHENMFWYRQDPGLGLRLIYFSYDVKMKEKGDIPEGYSVSREKKERFSLILESASTNQTSMYLCASNTADNQPQHFGDGTRLSIL.